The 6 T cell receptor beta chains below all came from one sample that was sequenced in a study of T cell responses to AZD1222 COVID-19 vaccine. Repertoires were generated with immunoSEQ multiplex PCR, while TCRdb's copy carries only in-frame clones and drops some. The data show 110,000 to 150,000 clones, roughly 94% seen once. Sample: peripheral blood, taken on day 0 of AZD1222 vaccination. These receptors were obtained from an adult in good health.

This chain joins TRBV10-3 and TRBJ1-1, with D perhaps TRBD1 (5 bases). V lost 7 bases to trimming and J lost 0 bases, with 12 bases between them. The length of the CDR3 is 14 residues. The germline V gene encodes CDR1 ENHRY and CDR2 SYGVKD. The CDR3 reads CAITGSNVNTEAFF. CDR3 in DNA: TGTGCCATCACAGGGAGCAACGTGAACACTGAAGCTTTCTTT.

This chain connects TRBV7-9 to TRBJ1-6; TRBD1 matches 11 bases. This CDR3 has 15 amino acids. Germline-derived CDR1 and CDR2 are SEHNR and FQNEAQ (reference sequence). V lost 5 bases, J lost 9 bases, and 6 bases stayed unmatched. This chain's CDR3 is CASSMGTGGVSPLHF. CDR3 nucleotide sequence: TGTGCCAGCAGCATGGGGACAGGGGGTGTTTCACCCCTCCACTTT.

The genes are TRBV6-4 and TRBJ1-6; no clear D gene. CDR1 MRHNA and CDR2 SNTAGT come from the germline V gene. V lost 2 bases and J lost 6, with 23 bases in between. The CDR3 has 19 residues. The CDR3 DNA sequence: TGTGCCAGCAGTGACATCGGCCCCGAAGACTTGGCGGGTAATTCACCCCTCCACTTT. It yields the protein CASSDIGPEDLAGNSPLHF.

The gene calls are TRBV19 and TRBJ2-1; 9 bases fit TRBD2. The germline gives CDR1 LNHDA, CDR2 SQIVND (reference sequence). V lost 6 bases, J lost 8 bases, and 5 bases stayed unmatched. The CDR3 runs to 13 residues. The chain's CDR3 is CASRPRTSDEQFF. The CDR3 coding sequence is TGTGCCAGTAGGCCTCGGACTAGCGATGAGCAGTTCTTC.

The CDR3 DNA reads TGCAGCGTTACCAGGGGTTTGGTTTCCACTGAAGCTTTCTTT. Amino acids: CSVTRGLVSTEAFF. This chain links TRBV29-1 with TRBJ1-1; the D gene is possibly TRBD1 (6 bases). Germline V gene sequence: CDR1 SQVTM, CDR2 ANQGSEA. This CDR3 comprises 14 residues. Trimming took off 5 bases at V and 4 bases at J, with 17 bases between the two ends. Full variable domain (rest looked up from reference TRBV29-1 and TRBJ1-1): SAVISQKPSRDICQRGTSLTIQCQVDSQVTMMFWYRQQPGQSLTLIATANQGSEATYESGFVIDKFPISRPNLTFSTLTVSNMSPEDSSIYLCSVTRGLVSTEAFFGQGTRLTVV.

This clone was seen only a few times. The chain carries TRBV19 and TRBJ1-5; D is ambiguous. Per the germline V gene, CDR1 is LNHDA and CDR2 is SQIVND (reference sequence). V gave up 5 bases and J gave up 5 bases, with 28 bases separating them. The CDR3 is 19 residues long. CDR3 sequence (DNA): TGTGCCAGTAGTCGCTATACCGACCTCGGGCCTCTGGGATATCAGCCCCAGCATTTT. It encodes CASSRYTDLGPLGYQPQHF.